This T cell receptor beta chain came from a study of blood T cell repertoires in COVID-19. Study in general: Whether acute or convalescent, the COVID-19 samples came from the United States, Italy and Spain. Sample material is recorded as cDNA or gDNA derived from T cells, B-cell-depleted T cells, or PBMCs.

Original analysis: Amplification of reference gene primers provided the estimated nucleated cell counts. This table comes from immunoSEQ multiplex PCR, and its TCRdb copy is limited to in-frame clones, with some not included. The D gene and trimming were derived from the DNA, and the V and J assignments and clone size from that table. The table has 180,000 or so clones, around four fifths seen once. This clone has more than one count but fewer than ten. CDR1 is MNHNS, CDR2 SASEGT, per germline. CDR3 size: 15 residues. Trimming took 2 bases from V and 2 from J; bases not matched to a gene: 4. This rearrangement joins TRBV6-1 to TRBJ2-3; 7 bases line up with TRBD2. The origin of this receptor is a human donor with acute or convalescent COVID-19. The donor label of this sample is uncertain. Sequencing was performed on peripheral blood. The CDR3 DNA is TGTGCCAGCAGTGAATCTAGCGGATTCACAGATACGCAGTATTTT. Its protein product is CASSESSGFTDTQYF.